This TCR beta chain was profiled in a study of T cell repertoires in cytomegalovirus infection. In this sample, this clonotype turned up a few times. TCRdb processed the reads anew with MiXCR; each CDR3 protein has one entry. This sample has around 180,000 distinct CDR3 sequences, with 15% to 20% found just once. V lost 3 bases to trimming and J lost 5 bases; unmatched junction nucleotides: 12. CDR1 DFQATT and CDR2 SNEGSKA come from the germline V gene (reference sequence). The CDR3 covers 15 residues. The clonotype was recovered from a human donor in good health (CMV status not recorded). Some clones in this sample may be carry-over from other donors' samples. V is TRBV20-1 and J is TRBJ1-2, with 7 bases matching TRBD1. Source material: PBMCs. The CDR3 spells CSASASPGGNYGYTF. Here the CDR3 DNA reads TGCAGTGCTAGCGCCTCTCCAGGGGGGAATTATGGCTACACCTTC.